These 14 T cell receptor beta chains were sequenced from one sample in a study of blood T cells in healthy people across ages. For the second PCR, which ran for roughly 7 to 11 cycles, a sample-barcoded 5' primer and a J-beta primer mix were used. One entry per CDR3 protein results from TCRdb running MiXCR on the 5' RACE reads. Counted here are 1,500,000 or so distinct CDR3 sequences, around 40% occurring once; the ten biggest clones make up less than 5%. Source material: blood. The origin of the receptors is a woman younger than 35 in good health.

The chain is built from TRBV28 and TRBJ2-4; D might be TRBD1 or TRBD2, each matching 6 bases. The DNA matches TRBJ2-5 better at its end, which makes the J call doubtful. The CDR3 extends over 14 amino acids. The V gene's germline CDR1 is MDHEN and CDR2 SYDVKM. The DNA for the CDR3 is TGTGCCAGCAGTTCCGGGGGCGAAGTAGAGACCCAGTACTTC. It yields the protein CASSSGGEVETQYF.

V gene TRBV7-2 combines with J gene TRBJ2-5; the D gene could be TRBD1 or TRBD2 (6 bases each). The CDR3 has 15 amino acids. Germline CDR1 and CDR2: SGHTA and FQGNSA. The V and J ends lost 4 bases and 2 bases respectively, with 14 bases between them. CDR3 amino acids: CASSSPRGTQETQYF. The CDR3 nucleotides read TGTGCCAGCAGCTCCCCTAGGGGGACTCAAGAGACCCAGTACTTC. Variable domain in full (rest from reference TRBV7-2 and TRBJ2-5): GAGVSQSPSNKVTEKGKDVELRCDPISGHTALYWYRQSLGQGLEFLIYFQGNSAPDKSGLPSDRFSAERTGGSVSTLTIQRTQQEDSAVYLCASSSPRGTQETQYFGPGTRLLVL.

This clonotype was recorded once. The chain is built from TRBV11-1 and TRBJ2-3, with 7 bases that match TRBD2. This CDR3 region has 15 residues. V shed 5 bases and J 4 bases; nucleotides not matched to a gene: 9. The germline CDR1 and CDR2 sequences are SGHAT and FQDESV (reference sequence). The CDR3 is CASSPLGGGSDTQYF. The CDR3 region has the DNA TGTGCCAGCAGCCCCCTCGGCGGGGGATCAGATACGCAGTATTTT.

On this clonotype itself: Given a much more abundant clone one base away, this may be a read error. The V and J genes are TRBV29-1 and TRBJ2-3, with 9 bases fitting TRBD2. The CDR3 sequence is 14 residues long. Germline V gene lookup returns CDR1 SQVTM and CDR2 ANQGSEA. This CDR3 reads CSAAAGGLTDTRYF. Written as DNA, the CDR3 is TGCAGCGCCGCCGCGGGAGGGCTGACAGATACGCGGTATTTT.

This clonotype was picked up a small number of times. The rearrangement uses TRBV10-3 and TRBJ2-1, with 12 bases aligning to TRBD1. Trimming cost V 4 bases and J 3 bases; bases outside gene matches: 13. Germline CDR1 ENHRY, CDR2 SYGVKD. This CDR3 spans 19 amino acids. The CDR3 reads CAISAGQGAIGQIYNEQFF. For the CDR3, the DNA is TGTGCCATCAGTGCGGGACAGGGGGCGATTGGCCAGATCTACAATGAGCAGTTCTTC.

The V and J genes are TRBV5-1 and TRBJ2-5; D unresolved. This CDR3 is built from 13 residues. Trimming took off 4 bases at V and 2 bases at J, with 9 bases between the two ends. CDR1 SGHRS and CDR2 YFSETQ come from the germline V gene. The CDR3 protein is CASSKIGQETQYF. The DNA for the CDR3 is TGCGCCAGCAGCAAGATCGGGCAAGAGACCCAGTACTTC.

The V gene is TRBV4-2, the J gene TRBJ1-5; TRBD1 aligns across 7 bases. Germline CDR1 and CDR2: LGHNA and YNFKEQ. With 1 base clipped from V and 0 bases from J, the junction kept 6 bases outside the gene matches. The CDR3 has 17 residues. CDR3 bases: TGTGCCAGCAGCCAAGTGACAGGGCCGTATAGCAATCAGCCCCAGCATTTT. Protein sequence: CASSQVTGPYSNQPQHF.

The count of this clonotype is one. This chain joins TRBV12-3 or TRBV12-4 and TRBJ1-1; TRBD1 is a possible D gene (6 bases). The CDR3 consists of 17 residues. Trimming stripped 2 bases from V and 5 bases from J, with 21 bases between. CDR3 in amino acids: CASSLREADRARTEAFF. As DNA, the CDR3 is TGTGCCAGCAGTTTACGGGAGGCGGACAGAGCGAGAACTGAAGCTTTCTTT.

This clonotype was found many times. The rearrangement uses TRBV12-3 or TRBV12-4 and TRBJ1-2; D remains unclear. The CDR3 totals 13 residues. Trimming cost V 3 bases and J 4 bases, with 9 bases left between them. CDR3 in amino acids: CASSFRGAYGYTF. The CDR3 nucleotides are TGTGCCAGCAGTTTTCGAGGCGCCTATGGCTACACCTTC.

This clonotype was recorded a few times. This chain uses TRBV29-1 with TRBJ1-1; D not certain. V lost 4 bases, J lost 4 bases, and 10 bases lay in between. Germline CDR1 reads SQVTM; CDR2 reads ANQGSEA. The CDR3 is 12 amino acids. CDR3 nucleotides: TGCAGCGTTGGACGGACGGGCACTGAAGCTTTCTTT. It is translated as CSVGRTGTEAFF.

This clonotype was recorded a few times. This chain links TRBV11-2 with TRBJ1-2; unclear D gene. The CDR3 is 15 amino acids. V was cut by 5 bases and J by 2 bases, with 15 bases left in between. Germline V gene data show CDR1 as SGHAT and CDR2 as FQNNGV. As DNA, the CDR3 is TGTGCCAGCAGCCCCCGGAACACCCAGAACTATGGCTACACCTTC. This sequence encodes CASSPRNTQNYGYTF.

This chain connects TRBV5-1 to TRBJ2-4, with D tentatively TRBD1 or TRBD2 (5 bases each). Matching the DNA end better, TRBJ2-7 makes the J call doubtful. Per the germline V gene, CDR1 is SGHRS and CDR2 is YFSETQ. The CDR3 spans 13 residues. CDR3 sequence: CASPGTANDEQYF. CDR3 coding DNA: TGCGCCAGCCCCGGGACGGCAAACGACGAGCAGTACTTC.

The J gene is TRBJ2-3, the V gene TRBV7-8, with D possibly being TRBD1 or TRBD2 (5 bases each). CDR3 length: 15 amino acids. The V and J ends lost 5 bases and 3 bases respectively, with 15 bases between them. Germline values: CDR1 SGHVS, CDR2 FQNEAQ. CDR3 in amino acids: CASSINRGPTDTQYF. In DNA form, the CDR3 reads TGTGCCAGCAGCATAAACCGGGGCCCAACAGATACGCAGTATTTT. The complete variable domain, with remaining parts taken from reference TRBV7-8 and TRBJ2-3, reads GAGVSQSPRYKVAKRGQDVALRCDPISGHVSLFWYQQALGQGPEFLTYFQNEAQLDKSGLPSDRFFAERPEGSVSTLKIQRTQQEDSAVYLCASSINRGPTDTQYFGPGTRLTVL.

Turning to this clonotype: The junction shows a germline mismatch at one end, possibly a read error. V usage is TRBV2 and J usage is TRBJ2-1; 11 bases match TRBD2. From germline, CDR1 is SNHLY and CDR2 FYNNEI. CDR3 size: 13 residues. The DNA for the CDR3 is TGTGCCAGCAGAAAGACCTTCACTAGCGGGAGTAGCTTC. This gives the protein CASRKTFTSGSSF.